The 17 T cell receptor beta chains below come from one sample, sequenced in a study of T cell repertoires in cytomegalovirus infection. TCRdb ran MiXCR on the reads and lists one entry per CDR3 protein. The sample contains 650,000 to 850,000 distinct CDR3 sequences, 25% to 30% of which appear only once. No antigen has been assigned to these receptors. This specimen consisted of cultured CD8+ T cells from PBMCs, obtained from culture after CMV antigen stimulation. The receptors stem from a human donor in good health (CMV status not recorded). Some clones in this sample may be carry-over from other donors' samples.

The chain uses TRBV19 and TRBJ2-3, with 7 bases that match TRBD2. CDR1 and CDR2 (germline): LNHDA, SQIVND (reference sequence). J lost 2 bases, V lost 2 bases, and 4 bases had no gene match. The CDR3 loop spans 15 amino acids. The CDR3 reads CASSIRAGLTDTQYF. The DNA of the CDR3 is TGTGCCAGTAGTATAAGAGCGGGGCTCACAGATACGCAGTATTTT.

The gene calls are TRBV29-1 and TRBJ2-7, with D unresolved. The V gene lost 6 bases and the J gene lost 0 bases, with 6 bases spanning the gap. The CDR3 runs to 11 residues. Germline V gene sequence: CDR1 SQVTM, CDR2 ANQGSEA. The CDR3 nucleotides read TGCAGCGTCGCAGGCTCCTACGAGCAGTACTTC. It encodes CSVAGSYEQYF.

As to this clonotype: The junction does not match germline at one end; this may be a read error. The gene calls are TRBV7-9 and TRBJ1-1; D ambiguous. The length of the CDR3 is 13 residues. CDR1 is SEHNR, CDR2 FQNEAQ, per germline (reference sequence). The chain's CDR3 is CVSSLDGSAEAFF. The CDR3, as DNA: TGTGTCAGCAGCTTGGACGGGTCCGCTGAAGCTTTCTTT.

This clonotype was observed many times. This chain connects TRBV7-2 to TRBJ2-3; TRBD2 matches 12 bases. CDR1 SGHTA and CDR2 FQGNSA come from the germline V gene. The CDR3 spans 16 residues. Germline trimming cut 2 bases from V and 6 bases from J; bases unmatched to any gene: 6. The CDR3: CASSLPYGLAGDTQYF. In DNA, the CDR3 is TGTGCCAGCAGCTTACCTTACGGACTAGCGGGGGATACGCAGTATTTT.

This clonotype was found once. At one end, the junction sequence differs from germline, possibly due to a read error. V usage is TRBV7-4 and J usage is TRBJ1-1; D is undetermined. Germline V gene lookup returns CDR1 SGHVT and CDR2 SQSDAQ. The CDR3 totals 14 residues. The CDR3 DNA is TGTGCCAGCAGCATAGCCCCCAGGAAGACTGAAGCTTTCTTT. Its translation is CASSIAPRKTEAFF.

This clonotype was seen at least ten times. The CDR3 coding sequence is TGTGCCAGCAGTTTCCACAGGGGCAATGAAAAACTGTTTTTT. This sequence encodes CASSFHRGNEKLFF. The rearrangement uses TRBV27 and TRBJ1-4; the match to TRBD1 covers 7 bases. The ends lost 3 bases at V and 5 bases at J; junction bases unmatched: 3. This CDR3 has 14 amino acids. From germline, CDR1 is MNHEY and CDR2 SMNVEV (reference sequence).

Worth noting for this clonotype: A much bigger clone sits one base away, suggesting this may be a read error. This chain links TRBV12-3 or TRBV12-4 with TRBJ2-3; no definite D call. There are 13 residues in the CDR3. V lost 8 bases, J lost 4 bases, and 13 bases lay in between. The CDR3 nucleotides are TGTGCCAGCTCCCACGCGATCGCAGATACGCAGTATTTT. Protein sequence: CASSHAIADTQYF.

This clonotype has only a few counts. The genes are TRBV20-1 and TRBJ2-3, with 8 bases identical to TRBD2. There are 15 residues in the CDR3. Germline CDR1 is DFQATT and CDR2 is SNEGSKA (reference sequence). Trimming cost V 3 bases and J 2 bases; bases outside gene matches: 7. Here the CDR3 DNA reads TGCAGTGCTAGCCCGGGACTAGGGCCCACAGATACGCAGTATTTT. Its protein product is CSASPGLGPTDTQYF.

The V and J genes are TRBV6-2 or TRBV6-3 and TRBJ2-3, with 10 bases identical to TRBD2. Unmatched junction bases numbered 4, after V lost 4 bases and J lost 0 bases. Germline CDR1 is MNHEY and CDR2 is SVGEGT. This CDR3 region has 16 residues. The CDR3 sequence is CASSFSGGASTDTQYF. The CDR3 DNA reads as TGTGCCAGCAGTTTCAGCGGGGGGGCCAGCACAGATACGCAGTATTTT.

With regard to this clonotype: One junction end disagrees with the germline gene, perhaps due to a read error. CDR3 in DNA: TGTGCCAGCAGTGAGATGGACGCCCGCAAGATCTTC. Amino acid sequence: CASSEMDARKIF. This rearrangement joins TRBV12-3 or TRBV12-4 to TRBJ2-1; D remains ambiguous. The CDR3 loop spans 12 amino acids.

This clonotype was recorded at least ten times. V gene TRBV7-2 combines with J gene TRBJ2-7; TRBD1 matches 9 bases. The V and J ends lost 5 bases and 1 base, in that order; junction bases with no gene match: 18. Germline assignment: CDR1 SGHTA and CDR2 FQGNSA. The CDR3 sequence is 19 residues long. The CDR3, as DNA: TGTGCCAGCAGCCCGAGGAACCGGGACAGGGACTCGGGATCCTACGAGCAGTACTTC. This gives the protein CASSPRNRDRDSGSYEQYF.

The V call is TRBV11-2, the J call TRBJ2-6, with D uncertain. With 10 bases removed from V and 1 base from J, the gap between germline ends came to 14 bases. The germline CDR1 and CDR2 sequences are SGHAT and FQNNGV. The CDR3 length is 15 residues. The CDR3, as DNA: TGTGCCACCAAGCGCGAATTTTCTGGGGCCAACGTCCTGACTTTC. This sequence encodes CATKREFSGANVLTF.

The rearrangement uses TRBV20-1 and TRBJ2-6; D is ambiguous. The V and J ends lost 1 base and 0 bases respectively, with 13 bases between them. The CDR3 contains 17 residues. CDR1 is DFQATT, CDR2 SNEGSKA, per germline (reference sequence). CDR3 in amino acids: CSARVWAESSGANVLTF. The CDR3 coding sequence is TGCAGTGCTAGAGTGTGGGCAGAGAGCTCTGGGGCCAACGTCCTGACTTTC.

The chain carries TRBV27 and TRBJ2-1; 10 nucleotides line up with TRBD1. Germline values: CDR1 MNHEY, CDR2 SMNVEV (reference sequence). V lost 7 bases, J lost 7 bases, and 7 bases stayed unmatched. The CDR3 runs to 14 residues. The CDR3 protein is CASKSGTGVNEQFF. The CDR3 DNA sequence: TGTGCCAGCAAATCCGGGACAGGGGTGAATGAGCAGTTCTTC.

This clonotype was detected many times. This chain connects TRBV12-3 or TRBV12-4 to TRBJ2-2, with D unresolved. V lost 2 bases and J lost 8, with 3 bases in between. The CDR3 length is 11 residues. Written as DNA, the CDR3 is TGTGCCAGCAGTTTACATGGGGAGCTGTTTTTT. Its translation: CASSLHGELFF.

CDR3 nucleotides: TGTGCCAGCACCGTAACAGGGGGAAGTTACACTGAAGCTTTCTTT. Protein product: CASTVTGGSYTEAFF. This chain uses TRBV7-3 with TRBJ1-1; 8 bases fit TRBD1. CDR3 size: 15 residues. The junction had 10 bases not matched to a gene; V was cut back by 7 bases and J by 3 bases. Per the germline V gene, CDR1 is SGHTA and CDR2 is FQGTGA.

The CDR3 coding sequence is TGTGCCAGCAGTCCGAATACCTTTGAAGGTACTGGAAACACCATATATTTT. This sequence encodes CASSPNTFEGTGNTIYF. The chain combines TRBV27 with TRBJ1-3; D is undetermined. The CDR3 covers 17 residues. Between the trimmed V and J ends, which lost 5 bases and 2 bases, there was a span of 19 bases. From germline, CDR1 is MNHEY and CDR2 SMNVEV (reference sequence).